This T cell receptor (beta chain) was identified during a study of T cells in Graves' hyperthyroidism and ophthalmopathy. This clonotype was seen ten or more times. Regions amplified from RNA transcripts were the TCR beta CDR3 regions. Using the HTBI primer set, a first-round RT-PCR was run on the TCR CDR3. TCRdb re-called the multiplex PCR reads with MiXCR, one entry per CDR3 protein. The top ten clones hold approximately 60% of a sample with roughly 250,000 distinct CDR3 sequences, about 20% of them seen once. The source material was blood. This clonotype originated in a man in his thirties or forties with Graves' ophthalmopathy.

The CDR3 nucleotides are TGTGCCATCAGTGAGGCTGGCAGAACTAACTATGGCTACACCTTC. Residues: CAISEAGRTNYGYTF. This rearrangement joins TRBV10-3 to TRBJ1-2; D is unclear. Trimming shortened V by 2 bases and J by 0 bases, and 10 bases separated the two germline ends. The germline gives CDR1 ENHRY, CDR2 SYGVKD. The CDR3 covers 15 residues.